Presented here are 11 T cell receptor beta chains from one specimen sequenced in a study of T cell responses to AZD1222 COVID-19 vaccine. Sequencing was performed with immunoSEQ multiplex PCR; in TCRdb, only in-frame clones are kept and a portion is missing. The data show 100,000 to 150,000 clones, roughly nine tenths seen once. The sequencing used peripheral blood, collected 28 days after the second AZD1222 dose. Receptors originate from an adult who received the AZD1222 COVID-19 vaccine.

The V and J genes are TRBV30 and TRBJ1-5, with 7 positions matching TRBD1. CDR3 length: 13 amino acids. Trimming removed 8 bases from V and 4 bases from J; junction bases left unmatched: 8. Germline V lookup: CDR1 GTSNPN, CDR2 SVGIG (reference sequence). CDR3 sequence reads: CALGQSQNQPQHF. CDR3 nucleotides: TGTGCCCTGGGACAGAGCCAGAATCAGCCCCAGCATTTT.

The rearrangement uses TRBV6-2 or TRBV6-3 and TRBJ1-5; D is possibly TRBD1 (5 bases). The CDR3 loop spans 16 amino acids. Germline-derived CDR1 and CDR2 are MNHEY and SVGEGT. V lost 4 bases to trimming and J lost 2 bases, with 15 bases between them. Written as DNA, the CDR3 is TGTGCCAGCAGTTCCCCCTCCGGGACGGGCAATCAGCCCCAGCATTTT. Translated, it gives CASSSPSGTGNQPQHF.

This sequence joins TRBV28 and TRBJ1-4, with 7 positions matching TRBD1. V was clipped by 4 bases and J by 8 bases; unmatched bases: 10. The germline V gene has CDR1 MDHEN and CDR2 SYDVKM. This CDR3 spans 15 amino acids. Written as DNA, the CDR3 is TGTGCCAGCAGTTCAGGGGGAATTATGGGGGAAAAACTGTTTTTT. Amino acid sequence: CASSSGGIMGEKLFF.

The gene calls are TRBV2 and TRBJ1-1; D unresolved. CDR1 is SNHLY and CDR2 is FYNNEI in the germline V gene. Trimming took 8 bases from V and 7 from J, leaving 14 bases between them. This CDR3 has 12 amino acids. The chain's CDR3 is CASGEISVEAFF. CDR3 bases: TGTGCCAGCGGGGAAATTTCGGTTGAAGCTTTCTTT.

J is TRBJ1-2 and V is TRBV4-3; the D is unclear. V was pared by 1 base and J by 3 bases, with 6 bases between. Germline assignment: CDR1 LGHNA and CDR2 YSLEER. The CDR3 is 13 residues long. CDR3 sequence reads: CASSQGVYYGYTF. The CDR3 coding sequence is TGCGCCAGCAGCCAAGGGGTTTACTATGGCTACACCTTC.

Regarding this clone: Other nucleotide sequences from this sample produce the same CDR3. CDR3 sequence reads: CASSLARGDEQFF. CDR3 nucleotides: TGTGCCAGCAGCTTGGCTCGGGGCGATGAGCAGTTCTTC. The V and J genes are TRBV5-4 and TRBJ2-1; perhaps D is TRBD1 or TRBD2 (5 bases each). Germline loops: CDR1 SGHNT, CDR2 YYREEE (reference sequence). Trimming left V 0 bases short and J 8 bases short, with 9 bases between. This CDR3 contains 13 residues.

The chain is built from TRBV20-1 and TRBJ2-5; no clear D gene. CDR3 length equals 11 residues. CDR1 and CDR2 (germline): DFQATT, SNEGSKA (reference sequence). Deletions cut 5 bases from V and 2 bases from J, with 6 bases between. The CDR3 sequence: CSAQSQETQYF. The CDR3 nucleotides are TGCAGTGCTCAGTCGCAAGAGACCCAGTACTTC.

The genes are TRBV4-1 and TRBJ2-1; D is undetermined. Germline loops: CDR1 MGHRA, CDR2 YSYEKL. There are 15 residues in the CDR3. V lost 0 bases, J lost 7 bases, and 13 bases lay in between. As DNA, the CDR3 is TGCGCCAGCAGCCAAGATAGTCTTGTAGTGAATGAGCAGTTCTTC. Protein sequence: CASSQDSLVVNEQFF.

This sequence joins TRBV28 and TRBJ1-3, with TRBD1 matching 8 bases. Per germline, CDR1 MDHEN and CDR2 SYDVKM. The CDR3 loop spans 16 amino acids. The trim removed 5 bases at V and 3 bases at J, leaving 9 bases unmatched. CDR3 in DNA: TGTGCCAGCAGTCCATGGGCGACAGGGGATGGAAACACCATATATTTT. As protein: CASSPWATGDGNTIYF.

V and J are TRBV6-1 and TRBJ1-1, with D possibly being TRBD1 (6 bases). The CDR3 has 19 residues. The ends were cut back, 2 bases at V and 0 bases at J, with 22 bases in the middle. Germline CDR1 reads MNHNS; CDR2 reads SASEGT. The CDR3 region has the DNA TGTGCCAGCAGTGAAAATCGGCAGGGGTTGTGGGGCATGAACACTGAAGCTTTCTTT. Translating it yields CASSENRQGLWGMNTEAFF.

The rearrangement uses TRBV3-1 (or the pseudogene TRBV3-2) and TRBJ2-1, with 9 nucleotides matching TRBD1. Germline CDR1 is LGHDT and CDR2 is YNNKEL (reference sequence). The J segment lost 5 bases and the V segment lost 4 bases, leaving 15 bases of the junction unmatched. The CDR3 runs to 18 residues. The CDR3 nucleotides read TGTGCCAGCAGCCTGTATTACCCCGGGACAGGGACGCACAATGAGCAGTTCTTC. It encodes CASSLYYPGTGTHNEQFF.